This T cell receptor (beta chain) was retrieved from a study of blood T cells in healthy people across ages. Findings and caveats of the study: The recorded TCR beta diversity per million T cells decreased in a roughly linear manner with age.

Looked up from germline, CDR1 is LNHNV and CDR2 is YYDKDF (reference sequence). The CDR3 runs to 19 residues. V was shortened by 7 bases and J by 2 bases, with 27 bases between the two germline ends. Alongside a J-beta primer mix, a sample-barcoded 5' primer served in a second PCR lasting about 7 to 12 cycles. TCRdb called the 5' RACE reads again in MiXCR, with one record for every CDR3 protein. The sample includes over 450,000 distinct CDR3 sequences, 24% of them seen just once. Points on this clonotype: Its antigen is currently unknown.

These same records also appear under a second study, on T cells of mothers and their children. That study reports: Barcodes and 2-4 random nucleotides were added by M1S in the second PCR. Some 2.7 million TCR beta reads per child versus over 9 million per mother. Slightly higher overlap, not significant, was seen in related mother-child pairs than in unrelated pairs.

Sequences were obtained from blood. This sequence joins TRBV15 and TRBJ2-4, with D perhaps being TRBD1 or TRBD2 (6 bases each). The clonotype originates from a boy younger than 18 in good health. This CDR3 is CATTLESGLEGGTKNIQYF. The CDR3, as DNA: TGTGCCACCACCCTAGAATCCGGTCTTGAAGGGGGGACCAAAAACATTCAGTACTTC.